Listed below are T cell receptor beta chains from one sample, sequenced in a study of blood T cell repertoires in COVID-19. Profiling relied on immunoSEQ multiplex PCR, and the TCRdb table lists in-frame clones only, not all of them. Of hundreds of thousands of clones in the sample, about 88% are singletons; the top ten hold 1.4% to 1.5%. The sample taken for sequencing was PBMCs or T cells enriched from blood (not recorded which). The receptors shown here come from a woman in her late teens or twenties who had been exposed to COVID-19. The CDR3 runs from the conserved cysteine through the conserved F or W. The order of the fields is J gene, D gene, clone size, V gene, CDR3 DNA, CDR3 protein. The D gene is left open where the match is weak. Clone size, where shown, is once, few, many, or a class for clones that have expanded.

>TRBJ2-1|TRBD2|.|TRBV7-2
TGTGCCAGCAGCTTAGCGCGGGGGGGATACAATGAGCAGTTCTTC
CASSLARGGYNEQFF
>TRBJ2-2|.|.|TRBV9
TGTGCCAGCAGCGTAGAGGGTGGGGGCTTCGGAGGGGAGCTGTTTTTT
CASSVEGGGFGGELFF
>TRBJ2-2|TRBD2|once|TRBV5-4
TGTGCCAGCAGCTTTGAACTAGCGGGGGCGACCGGGGAGCTGTTTTTT
CASSFELAGATGELFF
>TRBJ2-7|TRBD1|once|TRBV12-3/TRBV12-4
TGTGCCAGCAGTAGGGACAGGGGAGACGAGCAGTACTTC
CASSRDRGDEQYF
>TRBJ2-7|TRBD2|.|TRBV7-2
TGTGCCAGCAGCCAACAAAGACTAGCGGGAGTTTTCGACGAGCAGTACTTC
CASSQQRLAGVFDEQYF
>TRBJ1-6|.|.|TRBV5-1
TGCGCCAGCAGCTTGGTAGCAGATAATTCACCCCTCCACTTT
CASSLVADNSPLHF
>TRBJ1-2|.|.|TRBV7-9
TGTGCCAGCAGCTTTAGTGGTGTGTCCTATGGCTACACCTTC
CASSFSGVSYGYTF
>TRBJ1-2|.|.|TRBV18
TGTGCCAGCTCAGCGACACAGGGCAACTATGGCTACACCTTC
CASSATQGNYGYTF
>TRBJ2-7|.|.|TRBV29-1
TGCAGCGTTTCGGTAGCCGCCTATTCCTACGAGCAGTACTTC
CSVSVAAYSYEQYF
>TRBJ1-4|.|.|TRBV6-6
TGTGCCAGCAGTCCTACCCCCATGACCCTAAGGGGTAATGAAAAACTGTTTTTT
CASSPTPMTLRGNEKLFF
>TRBJ1-3|TRBD1|.|TRBV5-6
TGTGCCAGCAGCTTGCTGGGACAGGGTTACTCTGGAAACACCATATATTTT
CASSLLGQGYSGNTIYF
>TRBJ2-7|TRBD2|.|TRBV14
TGTGCCAGCAGCCACACTAGCGCCGGATTATCCTACGAGCAGTACTTC
CASSHTSAGLSYEQYF
>TRBJ2-1|.|.|TRBV20-1
TGCAGTGCTAGTCGGTCACTCGTCTACAATGAGCAGTTCTTC
CSASRSLVYNEQFF
>TRBJ2-2|.|.|TRBV6-5
TGTGCCAGCAGTTACTCAACAGCCGTAACCGGGGAGCTGTTTTTT
CASSYSTAVTGELFF
>TRBJ2-7|TRBD2|.|TRBV7-2
TGTGCCAGCAGCCCGGGACTAGCGGGAGGCCGCTACGAGCAGTACTTC
CASSPGLAGGRYEQYF
>TRBJ2-7|.|.|TRBV7-2
TGTGCCAGCAGCCCCCCCGCTATTGGGCAGCCCTACGAGCAGTACTTC
CASSPPAIGQPYEQYF
>TRBJ1-6|TRBD1|.|TRBV7-8
TGTGCCAGCAGCTTGGACAGGGTCTATAATTCACCCCTCCACTTT
CASSLDRVYNSPLHF
>TRBJ1-1|TRBD1|.|TRBV25-1
TGTGCCAGCAGTGAACGACAGGGCTTGGCTGAAGCTTTCTTT
CASSERQGLAEAFF
>TRBJ1-2|TRBD1|.|TRBV25-1
TGTGCCAGCAGTGATCCAACAGGGGGGGATTCAAGCTACACCTTC
CASSDPTGGDSSYTF
>TRBJ2-3|TRBD1|.|TRBV5-4
TGTGCCAGCAGCGCCGACAGGGGGGGAGATACGCAGTATTTT
CASSADRGGDTQYF
>TRBJ1-2|.|.|TRBV6-4
TGTGCCAGCAGTGACTCCCCGGACAGCTCCGTCTATGGCTACACCTTC
CASSDSPDSSVYGYTF
>TRBJ2-5|.|.|TRBV9
TGTGCCAGCAGCGTAGGAGGATCCATACCTCTTCAAGAGACCCAGTACTTC
CASSVGGSIPLQETQYF
>TRBJ1-1|.|few|TRBV11-2
TGTGCCAGCAGCTGGGAGGAGGTGAGCGGCGACACTGAAGCTTTCTTT
CASSWEEVSGDTEAFF
>TRBJ2-7|TRBD1|.|TRBV5-4
TGTGCCAGCAGCCCAGACAGGGGCCCCTACGAGCAGTACTTC
CASSPDRGPYEQYF
>TRBJ2-7|.|once|TRBV28
TGTGCCAGCAGTTTGGCACACTACGAGCAGTACTTC
CASSLAHYEQYF
>TRBJ1-2|.|.|TRBV5-5
TGTGCCAGCACCCCTGACAGCCTGGACCATGGCTACACCTTC
CASTPDSLDHGYTF
>TRBJ2-3|TRBD1|.|TRBV19
TGTGCCAGTAGTAGACAGGGGGCTGTCACAGATACGCAGTATTTT
CASSRQGAVTDTQYF
>TRBJ1-2|TRBD1|once|TRBV4-3
TGCGCCAGCAGCCCCAAGGGACAGGGAGGGTATGGCTACACCTTC
CASSPKGQGGYGYTF
>TRBJ1-2|.|.|TRBV18
TGTGCCAGCTCACCACCCGAACCGGGAACCTATGGCTACACCTTC
CASSPPEPGTYGYTF
>TRBJ1-1|TRBD1|.|TRBV29-1
TGCAGCCAGGGGGCCCATAACACTGAAGCTTTCTTT
CSQGAHNTEAFF
>TRBJ2-1|.|.|TRBV6-2/TRBV6-3
TGTGCCAGCAGTTCGTACACCTCCTACAATGAGCAGTTCTTC
CASSSYTSYNEQFF
>TRBJ2-1|.|.|TRBV15
TGTGCCACCAGCAGGGTACCCTCGGGGTACAATGAGCAGTTCTTC
CATSRVPSGYNEQFF
>TRBJ1-1|TRBD1|once|TRBV6-2/TRBV6-3
TGTGCCAGCAGTTACCCACCGACAGGGGACACTGAAGCTTTCTTT
CASSYPPTGDTEAFF
>TRBJ1-1|.|.|TRBV3-1/TRBV3-2
TGTGCCAGCAGCCATACAGGGACTGAAGCTTTCTTT
CASSHTGTEAFF
>TRBJ1-2|.|.|TRBV29-1
TGCAGCGCCTCCGGGGGTATTACGTTCGACTATGGCTACACCTTC
CSASGGITFDYGYTF
>TRBJ2-3|TRBD1|.|TRBV2
TGTGCCAGCAGGGGGACAGGGGGTGCAGATACGCAGTATTTT
CASRGTGGADTQYF
>TRBJ2-2|.|.|TRBV7-6
TGTGCCAGCAGCTTAAATGCTCACATCCCCGGGGAGCTGTTTTTT
CASSLNAHIPGELFF
>TRBJ2-2|TRBD2|.|TRBV7-8
TGTGCCAGCAGAGGGACTAGCGGGTTGAACACCGGGGAGCTGTTTTTT
CASRGTSGLNTGELFF
>TRBJ2-7|TRBD1|.|TRBV3-1/TRBV3-2
TGTGCCAGCAGCCAAGATCGCCTGGTCCCCGGGACAGGGGCTTACGAGCAGTACTTC
CASSQDRLVPGTGAYEQYF
>TRBJ2-7|TRBD1|.|TRBV19
TGTGCCAGTAGTATTGGATACGGACAGGGGTTTTCCTACGAGCAGTACTTC
CASSIGYGQGFSYEQYF
>TRBJ1-2|.|.|TRBV3-1/TRBV3-2
TGTGCCAGCAGCCAAGGCCTCCCTACTAACTATGGCTACACCTTC
CASSQGLPTNYGYTF
>TRBJ2-7|TRBD2|.|TRBV5-1
TGCGCCAGCAGCTTGGCGAATAGCGGGGGGGCCGTCTACGAGCAGTACTTC
CASSLANSGGAVYEQYF